This T cell receptor beta chain was profiled in a study of T cell responses to AZD1222 COVID-19 vaccine. V lost 6 bases to trimming and J lost 5 bases, with 11 bases between them. The CDR3 is 14 amino acids. CDR1 and CDR2 (germline): KGHSH, LQKENI. Pooling covered second doses at about 4 or about 12 weeks. The protocol was immunoSEQ multiplex PCR, while the TCRdb copy is restricted to in-frame clones and leaves out a portion. The table lists about 150,000 clones, approximately 91% of them singletons. Here the sequenced sample was peripheral blood, taken 28 days after the second AZD1222 dose. V and J are TRBV18 and TRBJ1-6, with D perhaps TRBD1 (6 bases). This TCR was recovered from an adult who received the AZD1222 COVID-19 vaccine. CDR3 bases: TGTGCCAGCTCGAGGGACAAGGATAATTCACCCCTCCACTTT. Its translation: CASSRDKDNSPLHF. The full variable domain, completed using reference TRBV18 and TRBJ1-6, is NAGVMQNPRHLVRRRGQEARLRCSPMKGHSHVYWYRQLPEEGLKFMVYLQKENIIDESGMPKERFSAEFPKEGPSILRIQQVVRGDSAAYFCASSRDKDNSPLHFGNGTRLTVT.